The present T cell receptor (beta chain) was sequenced within a study of CXCR4 blockade with PD-1 therapy in pancreatic cancer. Study conclusions and caveats: Survival did not correlate with tumor clonality, which averaged approximately 0.15 versus 0.05. Antigen-specificity overlap of convergent dominant clones remained unconfirmed.

In the case of this clone: Its antigen is not known.

Measured with immunoSEQ multiplex PCR; TCRdb has only the in-frame clones, and not every one. The profile shows about 2,500 clones, 35% to 50% of them singletons. The sequence came from a human donor with pancreatic ductal adenocarcinoma. Sequencing used tumor tissue.

The CDR3 nucleotides read TGTGCCAGCATAGTGGGAACCTTGAGCTACACCTTC. It yields the protein CASIVGTLSYTF. V and J are TRBV2 and TRBJ1-2; D uncertain. Germline CDR1 and CDR2: SNHLY and FYNNEI. V was clipped by 7 bases and J by 9 bases, with 15 bases between them. The CDR3 has 12 amino acids.